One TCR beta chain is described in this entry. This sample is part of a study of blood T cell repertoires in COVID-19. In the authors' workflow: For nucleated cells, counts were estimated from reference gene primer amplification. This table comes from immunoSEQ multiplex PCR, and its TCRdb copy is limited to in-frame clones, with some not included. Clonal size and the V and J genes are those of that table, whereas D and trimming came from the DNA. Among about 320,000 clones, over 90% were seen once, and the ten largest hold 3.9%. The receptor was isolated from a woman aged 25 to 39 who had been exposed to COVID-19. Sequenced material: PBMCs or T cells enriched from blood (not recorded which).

CDR3: CASSLLQGAENEQFF. The CDR3 DNA reads as TGTGCCAGCAGCTTACTCCAGGGGGCGGAGAATGAGCAGTTCTTC. The chain couples TRBV7-9 to TRBJ2-1; 8 nucleotides agree with TRBD1. V dropped 2 bases and J dropped 7; count of bases not matched to a gene: 7. From germline, CDR1 is SEHNR and CDR2 FQNEAQ (reference sequence). The CDR3 runs 15 residues.